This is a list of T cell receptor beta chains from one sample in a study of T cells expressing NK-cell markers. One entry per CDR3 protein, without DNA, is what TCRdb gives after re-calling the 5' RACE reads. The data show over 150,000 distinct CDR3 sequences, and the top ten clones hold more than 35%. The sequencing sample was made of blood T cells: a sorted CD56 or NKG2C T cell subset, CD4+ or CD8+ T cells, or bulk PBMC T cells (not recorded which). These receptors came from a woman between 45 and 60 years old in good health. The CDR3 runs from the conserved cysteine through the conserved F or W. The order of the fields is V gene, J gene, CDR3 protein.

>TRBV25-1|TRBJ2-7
CASSEYDRGREQYF
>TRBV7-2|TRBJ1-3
CASSIGDGGSGNTIYF
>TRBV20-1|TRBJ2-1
CSANALLVGSYNEQFF
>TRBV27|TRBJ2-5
CASSLGRAGANQETQYF
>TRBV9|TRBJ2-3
CASSPTSGTNTDTQYF
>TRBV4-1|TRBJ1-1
CASSPSQTGVEGTEAFF
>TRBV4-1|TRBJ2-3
CASSQESTSTDTQYF
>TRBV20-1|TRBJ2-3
CSARAPGAEVVYTQYF
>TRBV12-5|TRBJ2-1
CASGLGWRDPQFF
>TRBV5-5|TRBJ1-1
CASSPTGTLPRDEAFF
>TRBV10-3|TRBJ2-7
CAISESGIRYEQYF
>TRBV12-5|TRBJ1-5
CASGSWDIYSNQPQHF
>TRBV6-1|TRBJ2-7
CASSLQRLTYEQYF
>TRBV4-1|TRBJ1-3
CASSQGDNTIYF
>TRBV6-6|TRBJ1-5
CASRAQGSQPQHF
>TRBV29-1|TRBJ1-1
CSVEDPTGVTPAFF
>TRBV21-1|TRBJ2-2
CASSNGRCSITGELFF
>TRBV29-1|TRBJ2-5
CSVEDWEWGDSETQYF
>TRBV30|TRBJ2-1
CAWSSGVGNNEQFF
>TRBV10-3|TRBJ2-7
CAISDRTGPRYEQYF
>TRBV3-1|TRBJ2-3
CASSQSTGYRVSSDTQYF
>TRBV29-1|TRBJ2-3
CSVEDRAEAVGNTQYF
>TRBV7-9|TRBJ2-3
CASSSMDRVIADTQYF
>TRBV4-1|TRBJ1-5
CASSQDNWQPQHF
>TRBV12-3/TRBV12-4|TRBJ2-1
CASSLVRLPVF
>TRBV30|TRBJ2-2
CAWAGLAPSTGELFF
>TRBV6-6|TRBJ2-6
CACSYIQGPSSLSGANVLTF
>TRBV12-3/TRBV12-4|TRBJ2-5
CASSLTADRGLETQYF
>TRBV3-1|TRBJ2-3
CASSQGLRGTDTQYF
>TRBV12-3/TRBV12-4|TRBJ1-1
CASSWAGGTEAFF
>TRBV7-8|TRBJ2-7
CASSLGLAGGRGSYEQYF
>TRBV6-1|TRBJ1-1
CASSEPDSPEAFF
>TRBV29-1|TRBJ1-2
CSVLGGTVYGYTF
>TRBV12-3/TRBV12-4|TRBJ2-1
CASSFQLADNEQFF
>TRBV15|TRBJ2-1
CATSREGQGGNEQFF
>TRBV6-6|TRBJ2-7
CASSPGTDYEQYF
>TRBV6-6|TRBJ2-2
CASSYTMTGDQIDGELFF
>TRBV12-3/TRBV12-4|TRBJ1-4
CASSLALGRGDEKLFF
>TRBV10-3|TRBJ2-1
CAISGWEGVQEQFF
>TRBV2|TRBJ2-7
CASSEREMGGTYEQYF
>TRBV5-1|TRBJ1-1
CASLSGGGMNTEAFF
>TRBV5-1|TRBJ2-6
CASSPYVRTSSGANVLTF
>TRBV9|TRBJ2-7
CASSVGTEAYEQYF
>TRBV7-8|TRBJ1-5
CASSPENVYSNQPQHF
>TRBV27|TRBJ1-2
CASRSVYGYTF
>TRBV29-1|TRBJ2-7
CSVGDRGNYEQYF
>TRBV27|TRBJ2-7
CASSLLGPYEQYF
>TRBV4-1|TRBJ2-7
CASSRGQASYEQYF